This record looks at one T cell receptor (beta chain) sequence and its context. Its antigen is not known. These data originate in a study of a mutant IDH1 vaccine in newly diagnosed glioma. The overall study: Treated patients had a mean age of around 40 years and a sex split that was approximately 62% male and roughly 38% female.

As to time point: week 23, last vaccination. Topical imiquimod accompanied each vaccine dose, which consisted of 300 ug of mutant IDH1 20-mer peptide. The germline V gene encodes CDR1 SGHDT and CDR2 YYEEEE. Trimming took 2 bases from V and 4 from J, leaving 12 bases between them. The CDR3 sequence is 14 residues long. The data were produced by immunoSEQ multiplex PCR, yet TCRdb's version contains in-frame clones alone and is incomplete. The sample has tens of thousands of clones, around four fifths seen once; the top ten hold 5.3%. The V call is TRBV5-6, the J call TRBJ1-1, with D unresolved. This receptor was taken from a man aged 50 or older with glioma. Sequencing used PBMCs, obtained from a glioma patient whose treatment included an IDH1 peptide vaccine. The CDR3 DNA reads as TGTGCCAGCAGCTTAAGTGCCAGGACCACTGAAGCTTTCTTT. This gives the protein CASSLSARTTEAFF.